The sequence of this T cell receptor beta chain was determined in a study of T cells in Graves' hyperthyroidism and ophthalmopathy. Findings of the study overall: Most thyroid clonotypes that were expanded above 0.001 also turned up in blood. Ophthalmopathy and stable hyperthyroidism were told apart by a 13 V-J model.

Template material for amplifying TCR beta CDR3 regions consisted of RNA transcripts. First-round RT-PCR of the TCR CDR3 relied on the HTBI primer set. A single record per CDR3 protein comes from TCRdb applying MiXCR to the multiplex PCR reads. The table records over 150,000 distinct CDR3 sequences, around a sixth of them present only once. No progression to ophthalmopathy during 18 months of follow-up defined stable disease. Subjects aged 18 to 65 presented with newly diagnosed hyperthyroidism of less than 2 months' duration. The CDR3 has 16 amino acids. The germline V and J ends were trimmed by 1 base and 1 base, with 12 bases remaining between them. CDR1 is MGHRA, CDR2 YSYEKL, per germline. With respect to this clonotype: Its specificity is not known.

The sequence came from a woman in her forties or fifties with Graves' hyperthyroidism. V is TRBV4-1 and J is TRBJ2-3; perhaps TRBD1 as D (5 bases). The sequenced material came from blood. This CDR3 is CASSQVGLGGTDTQYF. In DNA form, the CDR3 reads TGCGCCAGCAGCCAAGTAGGTCTAGGGGGCACAGATACGCAGTATTTT.